The 17 T cell receptor beta chains presented below share a single source sample, sequenced in a study of cytomegalovirus exposure and HLA in healthy donors. The PCR contained 60 Vbeta and 13 Jbeta primers. Here immunoSEQ multiplex PCR was the method, and the copy in TCRdb shows in-frame clones only, minus some. Its listing shows approximately 58,000 clones. Specimen: PBMCs. Receptor source: a man younger than 35 in good health and CMV-seropositive.

The rearrangement links TRBV5-1 to TRBJ2-1; TRBD1 aligns across 10 bases. With V trimmed by 2 bases and J by 7 bases, 9 bases remained unmatched. The germline V gene encodes CDR1 SGHRS and CDR2 YFSETQ. The CDR3 is made up of 16 amino acids. The CDR3 reads CASSFMSGTGVNEQFF. The DNA of the CDR3 is TGCGCCAGCAGCTTTATGAGCGGGACAGGGGTGAATGAGCAGTTCTTC.

This chain links TRBV5-6 with TRBJ1-1; no reliable D call. The CDR3 has 12 amino acids. Trimming cost V 3 bases and J 8 bases, with 11 bases left between them. CDR1 is SGHDT, CDR2 YYEEEE, per germline. Written as DNA, the CDR3 is TGTGCCAGCAGCTCGGGCGGGGTGGAAGCTTTCTTT. It specifies CASSSGGVEAFF.

The gene calls are TRBV29-1 and TRBJ2-5; 8 bases agree with TRBD1. This CDR3 has 13 residues. The V gene end was trimmed by 8 bases and the J gene end by 5 bases; junction bases not matched to a gene: 10. Germline CDR1 reads SQVTM; CDR2 reads ANQGSEA. CDR3 DNA sequence: TGCAGCTCCCAGGGGGCCTTAGTTGAGACCCAGTACTTC. Amino acid sequence: CSSQGALVETQYF.

The chain carries TRBV15 and TRBJ2-7; TRBD2 matches at 11 bases. J gave up 3 bases and V 5 bases, and 12 bases lay outside the gene matches. This CDR3 comprises 17 residues. Germline V CDR1 and CDR2: LNHNV, YYDKDF (reference sequence). The CDR3, as DNA: TGTGCCACCAGCCTCCGCCTCACTAGCGGGAGACTCTACGAGCAGTACTTC. It yields the protein CATSLRLTSGRLYEQYF.

The chain combines TRBV6-6 with TRBJ1-2; TRBD1 aligns across 9 bases. Germline assignment: CDR1 MNHNY and CDR2 SVGAGI (reference sequence). This CDR3 has 13 residues. V shed 7 bases, J shed 4 bases, and the junction held 4 bases outside the gene matches. The CDR3 DNA follows: TGTGCCAGCACTGGGACAGGGCCCTATGGCTACACCTTC. The encoded protein is CASTGTGPYGYTF.

J is TRBJ2-5 and V is TRBV2; D possibly corresponds to TRBD1 (6 bases). V lost 6 bases, J lost 2 bases, and 16 bases lay in between. Germline V gene sequence: CDR1 SNHLY, CDR2 FYNNEI. The CDR3 runs to 15 residues. CDR3 loop: CASRYRDKRQETQYF. The CDR3 region has the DNA TGTGCCAGCAGGTACCGGGACAAAAGACAAGAGACCCAGTACTTC.

The V gene is TRBV6-1, the J gene TRBJ2-7; D might be TRBD2 (6 bases). The CDR3 totals 12 residues. Trimming cost V 6 bases and J 4 bases, with 10 bases left between them. Germline-derived CDR1 and CDR2 are MNHNS and SASEGT. The DNA of the CDR3 is TGTGCCAGCAGCCGGGAGAGGTACGAGCAGTACTTC. This translates into CASSRERYEQYF.

The chain carries TRBV4-1 and TRBJ1-2; 8 positions match TRBD1. The J segment lost 7 bases and the V segment lost 3 bases, leaving 7 bases of the junction unmatched. The CDR3 is 14 residues long. The germline V gene has CDR1 MGHRA and CDR2 YSYEKL. The CDR3: CASSHVIGTGGYTF. The CDR3, as DNA: TGCGCCAGCAGCCATGTGATAGGGACAGGTGGCTACACCTTC.

The chain couples TRBV11-3 to TRBJ1-4, with TRBD1 matching 10 bases. The CDR3 has 12 residues. Trimming cost V 8 bases and J 8 bases; bases outside gene matches: 2. Germline lookup yields CDR1 SGHNT and CDR2 YENEEA. CDR3 sequence (DNA): TGTGCCAGCGGGACAGGGGAGGAAAAACTGTTTTTT. Encoded protein: CASGTGEEKLFF.

The rearrangement joins TRBV19 to TRBJ1-5; tentative D call: TRBD1 (5 bases). The CDR3 is 14 residues long. Germline CDR1 is LNHDA and CDR2 is SQIVND (reference sequence). V lost 5 bases to trimming and J lost 4 bases, with 12 bases between them. The CDR3: CASSGTTGNQPQHF. CDR3 bases: TGTGCCAGTAGTGGGACTACAGGTAATCAGCCCCAGCATTTT.

V is TRBV15 and J is TRBJ2-7; D possibly corresponds to TRBD1 (6 bases). The CDR3 has 16 residues. Trimming took off 3 bases at V and 2 bases at J, with 17 bases between the two ends. Germline V gene lookup returns CDR1 LNHNV and CDR2 YYDKDF (reference sequence). This CDR3 is CATSRGASILPYEQYF. CDR3 bases: TGTGCCACCAGCAGGGGGGCTAGCATCCTTCCCTACGAGCAGTACTTC. The variable domain in full, with the rest retrieved from reference TRBV15 and TRBJ2-7, is DAMVIQNPRYQVTQFGKPVTLSCSQTLNHNVMYWYQQKSSQAPKLLFHYYDKDFNNEADTPDNFQSRRPNTSFCFLDIRSPGLGDTAMYLCATSRGASILPYEQYFGPGTRLTVT.

The rearrangement joins TRBV11-2 to TRBJ2-2, with 10 nucleotides matching TRBD2. V lost 1 base to trimming and J lost 4 bases; unmatched junction nucleotides: 3. The CDR3 runs to 16 residues. CDR1 and CDR2 from the germline V gene are SGHAT and FQNNGV. The CDR3 protein is CASSLGAGGGTGELFF. Written as DNA, the CDR3 is TGTGCCAGCAGCTTAGGAGCGGGAGGGGGCACCGGGGAGCTGTTTTTT.

The V call is TRBV25-1, the J call TRBJ1-1, with 11 bases lining up with TRBD1. The CDR3 consists of 16 residues. Trimming at V came to 0 bases and at J to 5 bases, leaving 5 bases not matched to a gene. The V gene's germline CDR1 is MGHDK and CDR2 SYGVNS. CDR3 sequence: CASSEYGTGGLTEAFF. The CDR3 DNA reads TGTGCCAGCAGTGAATACGGGACAGGGGGGTTAACTGAAGCTTTCTTT.

The rearrangement links TRBV5-4 to TRBJ2-5, with D unresolved. V was clipped by 0 bases and J by 2 bases, with 8 bases between them. The germline gives CDR1 SGHNT, CDR2 YYREEE (reference sequence). The CDR3 is made up of 14 amino acids. The CDR3 nucleotides read TGTGCCAGCAGCTTGGGGCTCGCTCAAGAGACCCAGTACTTC. Amino acid sequence: CASSLGLAQETQYF.

The CDR3 region is CASSLRGSPLHF. The CDR3 nucleotides are TGTGCCAGCAGTTTACGGGGTTCACCCCTCCACTTT. J is TRBJ1-6 and V is TRBV27; D is ambiguous. The CDR3 extends over 12 amino acids. CDR1 MNHEY and CDR2 SMNVEV come from the germline V gene (reference sequence). The V gene lost 2 bases and the J gene lost 9 bases, with 5 bases spanning the gap.

Written as DNA, the CDR3 is TGTGCCAGCAGTCTCTCTCGGTTAGCGGGAGTAAATGAGCAGTTCTTC. Amino acid sequence: CASSLSRLAGVNEQFF. The gene calls are TRBV28 and TRBJ2-1; 9 nucleotides line up with TRBD2. There are 16 residues in the CDR3. Germline trimming cut 5 bases from V and 7 bases from J; bases unmatched to any gene: 12. The germline V gene has CDR1 MDHEN and CDR2 SYDVKM. The full variable domain, in which reference TRBV28 and TRBJ2-1 provide the parts outside the CDR3, is DVKVTQSSRYLVKRTGEKVFLECVQDMDHENMFWYRQDPGLGLRLIYFSYDVKMKEKGDIPEGYSVSREKKERFSLILESASTNQTSMYLCASSLSRLAGVNEQFFGPGTRLTVL.

The rearrangement links TRBV19 to TRBJ2-6; a possible D gene is TRBD1 (6 bases). The V end lost 8 bases, the J end lost 3 bases, and 14 bases lay between the germline ends. This CDR3 has 15 amino acids. Looked up from germline, CDR1 is LNHDA and CDR2 is SQIVND (reference sequence). This chain's CDR3 is CASRKQGDGANVLTF. The CDR3 nucleotides are TGTGCCAGTCGAAAACAGGGTGATGGGGCCAACGTCCTGACTTTC.